The 20 T cell receptor beta chains in this list originate from one sample, sequenced in a study of cytomegalovirus exposure and HLA in healthy donors. Use of 60 Vbeta and 13 Jbeta primers characterized the PCR. The table came from immunoSEQ multiplex PCR; TCRdb's copy has only in-frame clones and leaves some out. This table has tens of thousands of clones, less than 75% appearing once. The sample was PBMCs. Source of these receptors: a man younger than 45 in good health and CMV-seronegative.

The V and J genes are TRBV14 and TRBJ2-1; 7 positions match TRBD2. The CDR3 totals 20 residues. Per germline, CDR1 SGHDN and CDR2 FVKESK. Germline trimming cut 3 bases from V and 4 bases from J; bases unmatched to any gene: 21. The CDR3 sequence is CASSHGWSPWREIMYNEQFF. DNA for the CDR3: TGTGCCAGCAGCCACGGGTGGAGTCCGTGGCGGGAGATTATGTACAATGAGCAGTTCTTC.

The gene calls are TRBV5-1 and TRBJ2-1, with unresolved D. The V and J ends lost 0 bases and 3 bases respectively, with 13 bases between them. The CDR3 length is 16 residues. The germline gives CDR1 SGHRS, CDR2 YFSETQ. The CDR3, as DNA: TGCGCCAGCAGCTTGGTCTTGCAAACTAACTACAATGAGCAGTTCTTC. Translation: CASSLVLQTNYNEQFF.

The chain couples TRBV19 to TRBJ2-7, with 8 bases identical to TRBD2. The CDR3 loop spans 14 amino acids. Germline V lookup: CDR1 LNHDA, CDR2 SQIVND (reference sequence). The junction had 4 bases not matched to a gene; V was cut back by 5 bases and J by 1 base. The CDR3 is CASSEGTRSYEQYF. CDR3 coding DNA: TGTGCCAGTAGTGAAGGGACTAGGTCCTACGAGCAGTACTTC.

This clone was counted between two and nine times. The genes are TRBV2 and TRBJ1-4, with 10 positions matching TRBD1. CDR3 size: 15 residues. The ends lost 4 bases at V and 4 bases at J; junction bases unmatched: 3. Germline V gene data show CDR1 as SNHLY and CDR2 as FYNNEI. The CDR3 nucleotides are TGTGCCAGCAGTGGACAGGGGGCCGTTAATGAAAAACTGTTTTTT. Encoded protein: CASSGQGAVNEKLFF.

V and J are TRBV6-5 and TRBJ2-7; D perhaps matches TRBD1 (6 bases). The ends were cut back, 4 bases at V and 3 bases at J, with 13 bases in the middle. The CDR3 is 14 residues long. In germline, CDR1 is MNHEY, CDR2 SVGAGI. CDR3 sequence: CASSSPGQNYEQYF. DNA for the CDR3: TGTGCCAGCAGTTCTCCCGGACAGAACTACGAGCAGTACTTC.

This clone occurred a few times. The chain employs TRBV10-3 and TRBJ2-1; tentatively, D is TRBD2 (5 bases). The CDR3 totals 14 residues. Germline assignment: CDR1 ENHRY and CDR2 SYGVKD. Trimming took off 4 bases at V and 6 bases at J, with 13 bases between the two ends. The CDR3 protein is CAISVGVDINEQFF. The CDR3 DNA sequence: TGTGCCATCAGTGTCGGGGTAGATATCAATGAGCAGTTCTTC.

The J gene is TRBJ2-1, the V gene TRBV5-4, with TRBD1 identical over 7 bases. Germline V gene data show CDR1 as SGHNT and CDR2 as YYREEE (reference sequence). The CDR3 runs to 19 residues. The V and J ends lost 3 bases and 0 bases, in that order; junction bases with no gene match: 15. The CDR3 protein is CASSYRDSKRTSSYNEQFF. The CDR3 nucleotides are TGTGCCAGCAGCTATAGGGACAGCAAACGAACCAGCTCCTACAATGAGCAGTTCTTC. Together with reference TRBV5-4 and TRBJ2-1, the CDR3 gives the full variable domain: ETGVTQSPTHLIKTRGQQVTLRCSSQSGHNTVSWYQQALGQGPQFIFQYYREEENGRGNFPPRFSGLQFPNYSSELNVNALELDDSALYLCASSYRDSKRTSSYNEQFFGPGTRLTVL.

Only one count was recorded for this clone. The chain employs TRBV7-9 and TRBJ2-7, with TRBD1 identical over 9 bases. V dropped 5 bases and J dropped 1; count of bases not matched to a gene: 9. The CDR3 sequence is 16 residues long. The V gene's germline CDR1 is SEHNR and CDR2 FQNEAQ (reference sequence). The CDR3 DNA is TGTGCCAGCAGCCCCCCTGAACAGGGGGCTTCCTACGAGCAGTACTTC. It is translated as CASSPPEQGASYEQYF.

The chain combines TRBV30 with TRBJ2-7, with 8 bases matching TRBD2. Germline CDR1 GTSNPN, CDR2 SVGIG (reference sequence). The J segment lost 6 bases and the V segment lost 5 bases, leaving 33 bases of the junction unmatched. The CDR3 length is 21 residues. CDR3 protein: CAWGGYRALAGKSPRLGEQYF. As DNA, the CDR3 is TGTGCCTGGGGGGGATACCGGGCGCTAGCGGGCAAAAGCCCGCGGTTAGGCGAGCAGTACTTC.

Concerning this clone itself: The sample contains more than one DNA sequence encoding this CDR3. The chain joins TRBV6-7 to TRBJ2-6, with TRBD2 as a possible D gene (5 bases). TRBV6-7 is reported as an ORF; its role is uncertain. The CDR3 is 18 residues long. The V end was cut by 6 bases, the J end by 1 base, with 19 bases between. The CDR3 loop is CASRGIDIRRSGANVLTF. The DNA of the CDR3 is TGTGCCAGCAGAGGTATCGACATTCGGAGGTCTGGGGCCAACGTCCTGACTTTC.

This clone was detected a few times. This chain uses TRBV6-1 with TRBJ1-1; D possibly corresponds to TRBD1 (6 bases). V was trimmed by 3 bases and J by 5 bases, leaving 16 bases between them. The CDR3 totals 15 residues. Germline loops: CDR1 MNHNS, CDR2 SASEGT. CDR3 protein: CASSEGHSPGTEAFF. The CDR3 nucleotides are TGTGCCAGCAGTGAGGGACATTCCCCGGGGACTGAAGCTTTCTTT.

This clone was seen just once. The chain joins TRBV6-1 to TRBJ2-7, with a tentative D call TRBD2 (5 bases). The CDR3 is 14 residues long. Deletions cut 3 bases from V and 1 base from J, with 10 bases between. Germline loops: CDR1 MNHNS, CDR2 SASEGT. The CDR3 here is CASSEKPGSYEQYF. The DNA for the CDR3 is TGTGCCAGCAGTGAGAAGCCGGGGTCCTACGAGCAGTACTTC.

The V call is TRBV10-1, the J call TRBJ1-5; no clear D gene. Germline CDR1 reads WNHNN; CDR2 reads SYGVQD (reference sequence). Trimming took off 3 bases at V and 3 bases at J, with 9 bases between the two ends. This CDR3 contains 14 residues. The CDR3 sequence is CASSDGGSNQPQHF. The CDR3 nucleotides are TGCGCCAGCAGTGATGGAGGTTCCAATCAGCCCCAGCATTTT.

CDR3 DNA: TGTGCCAGCAGCCAGAGCGGGAGGGCCTACGAGCAGTACTTC. This translates into CASSQSGRAYEQYF. The genes are TRBV11-3 and TRBJ2-7; 10 bases line up with TRBD2. The ends lost 5 bases at V and 2 bases at J; junction bases unmatched: 3. Germline CDR1 and CDR2: SGHNT and YENEEA. The CDR3 is 14 amino acids.

This chain joins TRBV10-3 and TRBJ2-3, with 7 bases that match TRBD2. CDR1 and CDR2 from the germline V gene are ENHRY and SYGVKD. V dropped 5 bases and J dropped 0; count of bases not matched to a gene: 2. The CDR3 runs to 14 residues. This CDR3 reads CAISPGLSTDTQYF. The DNA of the CDR3 is TGTGCCATCAGTCCGGGACTAAGCACAGATACGCAGTATTTT.

This clone was seen only once. CDR3 in amino acids: CASSLDRNTEAFF. CDR3 DNA sequence: TGTGCCAGCAGCTTAGACAGGAACACTGAAGCTTTCTTT. The rearrangement links TRBV7-6 to TRBJ1-1; no firm D call. Trimming shortened V by 1 base and J by 1 base, and 4 bases separated the two germline ends. Germline values: CDR1 SGHVS, CDR2 FNYEAQ. The CDR3 has 13 amino acids.

This clone occurred once. The chain combines TRBV5-6 with TRBJ2-7; D possibly corresponds to TRBD2 (5 bases). V was cut by 4 bases and J by 3 bases, with 17 bases left in between. From germline, CDR1 is SGHDT and CDR2 YYEEEE. This CDR3 contains 15 residues. CDR3 bases: TGTGCCAGCAGCCCATCACAAGACTACCTCTACGAGCAGTACTTC. It specifies CASSPSQDYLYEQYF.

This clone appeared a few times. The CDR3 protein is CASSDHGTGELFF. The CDR3 DNA follows: TGCGCCAGTTCCGATCACGGGACCGGGGAGCTGTTTTTT. J is TRBJ2-2 and V is TRBV5-1; D remains unclear. The V gene's germline CDR1 is SGHRS and CDR2 YFSETQ. V lost 8 bases and J 5 bases, leaving 13 bases between the germline ends. The CDR3 spans 13 residues.

The gene calls are TRBV5-5 and TRBJ2-7; D perhaps matches TRBD1 (6 bases). CDR1 is SGHKS, CDR2 YYEKEE, per germline (reference sequence). The CDR3 length is 13 residues. Between the trimmed V and J ends, which lost 4 bases and 6 bases, there was a span of 14 bases. The DNA for the CDR3 is TGTGCCAGCAGCCTTTCCACAGGGCTCGAGCAGTACTTC. Its translation: CASSLSTGLEQYF.

The rearrangement joins TRBV2 to TRBJ1-1; D unclear. V lost 4 bases and J 7 bases, leaving 13 bases between the germline ends. Germline V lookup: CDR1 SNHLY, CDR2 FYNNEI. The CDR3 loop spans 13 amino acids. CDR3 DNA sequence: TGTGCCAGCAGTGGGAATGGGCTCGGTGAAGCTTTCTTT. It translates to CASSGNGLGEAFF.